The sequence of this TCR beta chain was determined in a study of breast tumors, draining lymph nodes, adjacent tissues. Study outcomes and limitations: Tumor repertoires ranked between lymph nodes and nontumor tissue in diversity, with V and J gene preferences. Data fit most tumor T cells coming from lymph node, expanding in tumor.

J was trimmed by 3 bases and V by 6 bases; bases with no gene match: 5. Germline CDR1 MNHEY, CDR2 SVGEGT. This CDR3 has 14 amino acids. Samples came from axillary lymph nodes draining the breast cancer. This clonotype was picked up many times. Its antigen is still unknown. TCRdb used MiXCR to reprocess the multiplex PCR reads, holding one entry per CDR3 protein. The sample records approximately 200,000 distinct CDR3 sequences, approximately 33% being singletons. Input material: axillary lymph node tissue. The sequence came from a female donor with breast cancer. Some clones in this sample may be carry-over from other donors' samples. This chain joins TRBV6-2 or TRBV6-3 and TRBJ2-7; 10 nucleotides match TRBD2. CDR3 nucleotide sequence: TGTGCCAGCAGAATAGCGGGAGGAAGCTACGAGCAGTACTTC. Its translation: CASRIAGGSYEQYF.